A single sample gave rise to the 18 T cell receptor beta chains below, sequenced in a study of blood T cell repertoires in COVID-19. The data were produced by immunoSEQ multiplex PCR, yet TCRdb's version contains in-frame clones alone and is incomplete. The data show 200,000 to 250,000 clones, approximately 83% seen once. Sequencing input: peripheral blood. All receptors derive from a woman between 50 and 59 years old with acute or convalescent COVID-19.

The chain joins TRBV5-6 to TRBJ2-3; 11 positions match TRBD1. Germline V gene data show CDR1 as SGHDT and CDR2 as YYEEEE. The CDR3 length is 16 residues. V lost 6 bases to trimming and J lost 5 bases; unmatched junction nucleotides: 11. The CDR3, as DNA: TGTGCCAGCATTAGGATCAGGACAGGGGGCTTAGATACGCAGTATTTT. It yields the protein CASIRIRTGGLDTQYF.

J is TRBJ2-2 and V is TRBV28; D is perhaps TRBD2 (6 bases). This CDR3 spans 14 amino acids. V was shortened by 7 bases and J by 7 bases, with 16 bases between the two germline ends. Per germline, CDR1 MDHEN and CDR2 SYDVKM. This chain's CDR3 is CASNYVGGRGELFF. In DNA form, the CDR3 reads TGTGCCAGCAATTACGTGGGGGGTCGCGGGGAGCTGTTTTTT.

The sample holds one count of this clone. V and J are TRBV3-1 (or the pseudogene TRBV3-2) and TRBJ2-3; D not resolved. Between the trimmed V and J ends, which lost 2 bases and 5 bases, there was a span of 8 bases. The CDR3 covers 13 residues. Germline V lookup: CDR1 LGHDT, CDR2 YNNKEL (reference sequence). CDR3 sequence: CASSQHGKDTQYF. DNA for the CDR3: TGTGCCAGCAGCCAACACGGTAAAGATACGCAGTATTTT.

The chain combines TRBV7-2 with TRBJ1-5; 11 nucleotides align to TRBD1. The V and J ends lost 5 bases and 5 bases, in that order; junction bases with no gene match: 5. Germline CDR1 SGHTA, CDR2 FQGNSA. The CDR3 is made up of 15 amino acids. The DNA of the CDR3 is TGTGCCAGCAGCCGGGACAGGGGGGTTGATCAGCCCCAGCATTTT. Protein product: CASSRDRGVDQPQHF.

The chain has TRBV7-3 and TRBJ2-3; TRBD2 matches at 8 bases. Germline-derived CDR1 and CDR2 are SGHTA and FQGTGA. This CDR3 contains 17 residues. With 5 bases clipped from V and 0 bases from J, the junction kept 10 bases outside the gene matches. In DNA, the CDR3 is TGTGCCAGCAGCCCAGGCCACAGCGGGAGTAGCACAGATACGCAGTATTTT. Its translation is CASSPGHSGSSTDTQYF.

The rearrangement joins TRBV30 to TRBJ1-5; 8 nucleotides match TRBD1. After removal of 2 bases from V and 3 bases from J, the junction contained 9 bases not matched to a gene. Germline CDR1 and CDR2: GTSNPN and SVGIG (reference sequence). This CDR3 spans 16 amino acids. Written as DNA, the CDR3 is TGTGCCTGGAGTTCGCAGGGGGCGGGCCTCAATCAGCCCCAGCATTTT. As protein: CAWSSQGAGLNQPQHF.

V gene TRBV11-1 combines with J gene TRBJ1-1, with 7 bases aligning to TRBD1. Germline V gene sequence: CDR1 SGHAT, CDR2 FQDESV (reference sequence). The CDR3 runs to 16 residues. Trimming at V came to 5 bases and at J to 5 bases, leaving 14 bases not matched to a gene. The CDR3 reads CASSRYRGVRRTEAFF. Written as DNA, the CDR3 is TGTGCCAGCAGCCGATACAGGGGAGTTCGGAGGACTGAAGCTTTCTTT.

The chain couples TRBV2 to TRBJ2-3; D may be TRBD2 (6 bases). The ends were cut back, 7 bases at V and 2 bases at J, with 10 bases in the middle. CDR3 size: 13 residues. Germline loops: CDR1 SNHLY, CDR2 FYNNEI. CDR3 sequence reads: CASNGGTTDTQYF. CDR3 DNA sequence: TGTGCCAGCAACGGAGGGACCACAGATACGCAGTATTTT.

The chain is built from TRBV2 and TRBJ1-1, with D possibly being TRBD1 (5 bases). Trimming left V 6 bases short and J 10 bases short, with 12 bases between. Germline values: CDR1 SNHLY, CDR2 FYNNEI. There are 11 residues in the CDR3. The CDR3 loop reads CASSQQAAAFF. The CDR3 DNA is TGTGCCAGCAGCCAACAGGCCGCAGCTTTCTTT.

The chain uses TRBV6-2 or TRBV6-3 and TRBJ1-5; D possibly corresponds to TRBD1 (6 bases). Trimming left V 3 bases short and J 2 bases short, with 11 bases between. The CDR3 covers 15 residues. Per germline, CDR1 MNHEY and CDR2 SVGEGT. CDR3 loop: CASSYSPGGNQPQHF. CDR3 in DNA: TGTGCCAGCAGTTATTCACCAGGGGGCAATCAGCCCCAGCATTTT.

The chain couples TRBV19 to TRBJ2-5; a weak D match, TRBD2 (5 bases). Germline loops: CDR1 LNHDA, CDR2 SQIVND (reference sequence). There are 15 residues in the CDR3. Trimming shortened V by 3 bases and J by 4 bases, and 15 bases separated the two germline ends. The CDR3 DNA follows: TGTGCCAGTAGTATGGTCAGCGAACGGGGAGAGACCCAGTACTTC. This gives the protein CASSMVSERGETQYF.

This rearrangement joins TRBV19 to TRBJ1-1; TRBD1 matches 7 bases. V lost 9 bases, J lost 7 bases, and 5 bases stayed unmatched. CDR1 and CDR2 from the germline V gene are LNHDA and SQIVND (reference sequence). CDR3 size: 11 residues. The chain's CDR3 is CASHGQVEAFF. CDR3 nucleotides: TGTGCCAGCCACGGACAGGTTGAAGCTTTCTTT.

CDR3 sequence reads: CASSIGQNTDTQYF. The CDR3 DNA reads TGTGCCAGCAGCATTGGACAGAACACAGATACGCAGTATTTT. This chain links TRBV7-9 with TRBJ2-3, with D possibly TRBD1 on 6 matching bases. Trimming cost V 5 bases and J 2 bases, with 11 bases left between them. CDR1 and CDR2 from the germline V gene are SEHNR and FQNEAQ (reference sequence). The CDR3 length is 14 residues.

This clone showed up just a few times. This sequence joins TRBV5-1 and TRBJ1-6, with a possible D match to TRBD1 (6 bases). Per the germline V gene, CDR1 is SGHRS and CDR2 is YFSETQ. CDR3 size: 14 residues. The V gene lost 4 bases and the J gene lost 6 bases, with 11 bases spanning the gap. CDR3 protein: CASSPDSVNSPLHF. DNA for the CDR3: TGCGCCAGCAGCCCGGACAGTGTTAATTCACCCCTCCACTTT.

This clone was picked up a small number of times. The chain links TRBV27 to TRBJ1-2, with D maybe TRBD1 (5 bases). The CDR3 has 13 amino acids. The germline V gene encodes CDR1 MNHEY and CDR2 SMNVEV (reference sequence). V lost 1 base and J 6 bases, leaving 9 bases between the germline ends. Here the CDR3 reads CASSLLAGHGYTF. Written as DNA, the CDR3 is TGTGCCAGCAGTTTATTGGCAGGGCATGGCTACACCTTC.

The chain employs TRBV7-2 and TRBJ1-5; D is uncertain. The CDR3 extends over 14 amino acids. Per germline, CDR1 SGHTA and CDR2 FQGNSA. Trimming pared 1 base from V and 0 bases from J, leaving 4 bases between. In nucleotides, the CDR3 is TGTGCCAGCAGCTTAGATTATAGCAATCAGCCCCAGCATTTT. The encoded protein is CASSLDYSNQPQHF.

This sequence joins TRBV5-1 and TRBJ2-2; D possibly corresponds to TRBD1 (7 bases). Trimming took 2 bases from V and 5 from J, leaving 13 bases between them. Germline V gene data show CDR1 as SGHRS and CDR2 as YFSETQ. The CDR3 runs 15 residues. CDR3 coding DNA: TGCGCCAGCAGCTTTGGAGGGGGCAGAACCGGGGAGCTGTTTTTT. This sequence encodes CASSFGGGRTGELFF.

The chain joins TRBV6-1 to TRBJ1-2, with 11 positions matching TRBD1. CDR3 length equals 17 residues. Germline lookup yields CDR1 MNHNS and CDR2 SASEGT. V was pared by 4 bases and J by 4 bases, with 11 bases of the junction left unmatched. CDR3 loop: CASSGEVDRGPGYGYTF. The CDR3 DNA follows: TGTGCCAGCAGTGGCGAAGTGGACAGGGGGCCCGGCTATGGCTACACCTTC.